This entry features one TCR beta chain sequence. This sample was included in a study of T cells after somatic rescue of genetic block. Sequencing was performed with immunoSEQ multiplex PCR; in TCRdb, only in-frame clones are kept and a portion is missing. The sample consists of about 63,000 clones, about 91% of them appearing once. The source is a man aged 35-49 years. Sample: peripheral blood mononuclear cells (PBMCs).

CDR3 in DNA: TGTGCCAGCAGCCAAGATCAAACTAGCGGGAGCTACGAGCAGTACTTC. Amino acid sequence: CASSQDQTSGSYEQYF. This chain joins TRBV4-2 and TRBJ2-7, with 11 bases matching TRBD2. The J segment lost 3 bases and the V segment lost 0 bases, leaving 4 bases of the junction unmatched. The CDR3 loop spans 16 amino acids. The germline CDR1 and CDR2 sequences are LGHNA and YNFKEQ.